These 31 T cell receptor beta chains were all obtained from the same sample, sequenced in a study of OX40 agonist ivuxolimab in advanced cancers. Data came from immunoSEQ multiplex PCR; TCRdb stores just in-frame clones and leaves some out. The sample holds approximately 77,000 clones, around 93% seen once. The sample was CD4+ or CD8+ T cells sorted from blood, taken in a trial of the OX40 agonist ivuxolimab. The receptors shown here come from an adult with an advanced solid tumor such as melanoma, head and neck, liver or kidney cancer.

The chain uses TRBV14 and TRBJ1-2, with 7 bases aligning to TRBD1. The germline V gene encodes CDR1 SGHDN and CDR2 FVKESK. The CDR3 has 13 residues. V shed 2 bases and J 8 bases; nucleotides not matched to a gene: 5. The CDR3 reads CASSQMGGGGYTF. The CDR3 DNA is TGTGCCAGCAGCCAAATGGGAGGGGGCGGCTACACCTTC.

By share of the sample, this clone is medium-sized. The V call is TRBV6-4, the J call TRBJ2-1; 10 nucleotides align to TRBD2. The V gene end was trimmed by 5 bases and the J gene end by 8 bases; junction bases not matched to a gene: 9. This CDR3 spans 15 amino acids. CDR1 MRHNA and CDR2 SNTAGT come from the germline V gene. CDR3 nucleotides: TGTGCCAGCAGTCATTCTAGCGGGGGTGGAGATGAGCAGTTCTTC. Protein sequence: CASSHSSGGGDEQFF.

The chain is built from TRBV10-1 and TRBJ1-1; D is ambiguous. The CDR3 sequence is 13 residues long. V was shortened by 6 bases and J by 2 bases, with 10 bases between the two germline ends. Per the germline V gene, CDR1 is WNHNN and CDR2 is SYGVQD (reference sequence). CDR3 residues: CASSPGPNTEAFF. In DNA form, the CDR3 reads TGCGCCAGCAGCCCCGGTCCAAACACTGAAGCTTTCTTT.

The chain carries TRBV16 and TRBJ2-5, with D possibly matching TRBD2 (5 bases). CDR3 length: 14 amino acids. Germline CDR1 and CDR2: KGHSY and FQNENV. V lost 3 bases and J 2 bases, leaving 10 bases between the germline ends. In nucleotides, the CDR3 is TGTGCCAGCAGCCAGACGGGATCGCAAGAGACCCAGTACTTC. This translates into CASSQTGSQETQYF.

The chain couples TRBV7-6 to TRBJ1-1, with a possible D match to TRBD1 (6 bases). The CDR3 runs to 14 residues. The V gene's germline CDR1 is SGHVS and CDR2 FNYEAQ. Trimming shortened V by 1 base and J by 1 base, and 7 bases separated the two germline ends. This chain's CDR3 is CASSLVGGNTEAFF. The CDR3 DNA reads as TGTGCCAGCAGCTTAGTAGGGGGGAACACTGAAGCTTTCTTT. The full variable domain, rest sourced from reference TRBV7-6 and TRBJ1-1, is GAGVSQSPRYKVTKRGQDVALRCDPISGHVSLYWYRQALGQGPEFLTYFNYEAQQDKSGLPNDRFSAERPEGSISTLTIQRTEQRDSAMYRCASSLVGGNTEAFFGQGTRLTVV.

This clone showed up just once. The chain employs TRBV2 and TRBJ2-1, with 10 bases aligning to TRBD1. The CDR3 has 15 amino acids. Losses at the gene ends were 3 bases for V and 5 bases for J; bases not matched to a gene: 4. Germline CDR1 and CDR2: SNHLY and FYNNEI. CDR3 loop: CASSEGTGVNNEQFF. The CDR3 bases are TGTGCCAGCAGTGAGGGGACAGGGGTTAACAATGAGCAGTTCTTC.

This clone was seen a single time. This chain connects TRBV6-5 to TRBJ2-1; TRBD2 is a possible D gene (6 bases). The ends were cut back, 2 bases at V and 1 base at J, with 9 bases in the middle. The CDR3 is 15 residues long. Germline V CDR1 and CDR2: MNHEY, SVGAGI. DNA of the CDR3: TGTGCCAGCAGTTACCAGGCGGGGTCCTACAATGAGCAGTTCTTC. It is translated as CASSYQAGSYNEQFF.

J is TRBJ1-6 and V is TRBV5-4; D not certain. Trimming cost V 0 bases and J 6 bases, with 7 bases left between them. Germline V gives CDR1 SGHNT, CDR2 YYREEE (reference sequence). The CDR3 runs to 14 residues. The CDR3 DNA is TGTGCCAGCAGCTTGGGTCGCTCTAATTCACCCCTCCACTTT. Its translation: CASSLGRSNSPLHF.

This chain links TRBV30 with TRBJ2-7; TRBD1 matches 10 bases. V lost 8 bases to trimming and J lost 0 bases; unmatched junction nucleotides: 4. The CDR3 extends over 13 amino acids. CDR1 and CDR2 from the germline V gene are GTSNPN and SVGIG (reference sequence). The CDR3 nucleotides are TGTGCCAGTGACAGGGGGCCCTCCTACGAGCAGTACTTC. Translating it yields CASDRGPSYEQYF.

The chain is built from TRBV19 and TRBJ1-2; possible D gene TRBD1, 6 bases. Germline V lookup: CDR1 LNHDA, CDR2 SQIVND (reference sequence). V lost 7 bases to trimming and J lost 7 bases, with 16 bases between them. The CDR3 spans 13 residues. CDR3 sequence (DNA): TGTGCCAGTACAATATCAGGGGATCTTGGCTACACCTTC. It is translated as CASTISGDLGYTF. Variable domain in full (rest from reference TRBV19 and TRBJ1-2): DGGITQSPKYLFRKEGQNVTLSCEQNLNHDAMYWYRQDPGQGLRLIYYSQIVNDFQKGDIAEGYSVSREKKESFPLTVTSAQKNPTAFYLCASTISGDLGYTFGSGTRLTVV.

This clone was counted between two and nine times. This chain connects TRBV4-1 to TRBJ1-5; D gene uncertain. Germline assignment: CDR1 MGHRA and CDR2 YSYEKL. This CDR3 contains 15 residues. Trimming shortened V by 0 bases and J by 1 base, and 7 bases separated the two germline ends. The DNA for the CDR3 is TGCGCCAGCAGCCAAGAACGACTGAGCAATCAGCCCCAGCATTTT. It yields the protein CASSQERLSNQPQHF.

For the CDR3, the DNA is TGTGCCAGTAGTATAGGTGGCAGCACCTACAATGAGCAGTTCTTC. Its translation is CASSIGGSTYNEQFF. The rearrangement joins TRBV19 to TRBJ2-1; D is unresolved. V was shortened by 1 base and J by 2 bases, with 9 bases between the two germline ends. Germline CDR1 and CDR2: LNHDA and SQIVND (reference sequence). The CDR3 totals 15 residues.

The chain recombines TRBV5-6 with TRBJ1-1, with D unclear. Germline-derived CDR1 and CDR2 are SGHDT and YYEEEE. The CDR3 spans 14 residues. The V and J ends lost 3 bases and 0 bases respectively, with 9 bases between them. CDR3 DNA sequence: TGTGCCAGCAGCTCGGTAGCGATGAACACTGAAGCTTTCTTT. Its translation: CASSSVAMNTEAFF.

This clone was seen a single time. The gene calls are TRBV9 and TRBJ2-2; maybe TRBD2 (6 bases). Germline V lookup: CDR1 SGDLS, CDR2 YYNGEE. CDR3 length: 16 residues. V was clipped by 4 bases and J by 1 base, with 14 bases between them. Here the CDR3 reads CASSSHSGLNTGELFF. The CDR3 DNA sequence: TGTGCCAGCAGCTCACATAGCGGTTTGAACACCGGGGAGCTGTTTTTT. Supplemented by reference TRBV9 and TRBJ2-2, the full variable domain reads DSGVTQTPKHLITATGQRVTLRCSPRSGDLSVYWYQQSLDQGLQFLIQYYNGEERAKGNILERFSAQQFPDLHSELNLSSLELGDSALYFCASSSHSGLNTGELFFGEGSRLTVL.

This clone occurred once. The chain couples TRBV6-1 to TRBJ1-5; perhaps TRBD1 as D (5 bases). The CDR3 loop spans 11 amino acids. V was cut by 10 bases and J by 13 bases, with 17 bases left in between. Germline V lookup: CDR1 MNHNS, CDR2 SASEGT. The CDR3 nucleotides are TGTGCCACCCTATTGGGGGGACGACAGCATTTT. It specifies CATLLGGRQHF.

This chain connects TRBV9 to TRBJ2-1; 10 nucleotides align to TRBD2. V shed 2 bases, J shed 4 bases, and the junction held 3 bases outside the gene matches. The CDR3 length is 15 residues. CDR1 is SGDLS and CDR2 is YYNGEE in the germline V gene. This chain's CDR3 is CASSVVAGGYNEQFF. CDR3 nucleotide sequence: TGTGCCAGCAGCGTGGTAGCGGGGGGTTACAATGAGCAGTTCTTC.

V usage is TRBV6-5 and J usage is TRBJ1-5; possibly TRBD1 for D (5 bases). The CDR3 sequence is 13 residues long. Germline V gives CDR1 MNHEY, CDR2 SVGAGI. V was cut by 6 bases and J by 5 bases, with 11 bases left in between. The CDR3 region is CASRWTRDQPQHF. As DNA, the CDR3 is TGTGCCAGCAGATGGACAAGGGATCAGCCCCAGCATTTT.

As to this clone: A read error may produce the germline difference seen at one junction end. The V call is TRBV13, the J call TRBJ2-7, with a weak D call TRBD2 (5 bases). Germline assignment: CDR1 PRHDT and CDR2 FYEKMQ (reference sequence). The CDR3 spans 14 residues. The CDR3 protein is CASSLTTDLPLKHF. The CDR3 nucleotides are TGTGCCAGCAGCCTGACGACGGACTTACCCTTAAAGCACTTC.

This clone was detected a few times. The chain couples TRBV6-1 to TRBJ1-5, with unresolved D. Trimming took off 3 bases at V and 5 bases at J, with 2 bases between the two ends. The CDR3 covers 11 residues. The germline V gene encodes CDR1 MNHNS and CDR2 SASEGT. The CDR3 spells CASSDHQPQHF. The DNA of the CDR3 is TGTGCCAGCAGTGATCATCAGCCCCAGCATTTT.

This clone was recorded at least ten times. The chain combines TRBV6-4 with TRBJ2-1, with TRBD2 identical over 9 bases. The CDR3 loop spans 15 amino acids. V dropped 0 bases and J dropped 3; count of bases not matched to a gene: 0. The germline gives CDR1 MRHNA, CDR2 SNTAGT. This CDR3 is CASSDSRGGYNEQFF. The CDR3 DNA follows: TGTGCCAGCAGTGACTCGCGGGGGGGCTACAATGAGCAGTTCTTC.

Turning to this clone: Additional DNA sequences in this sample encode the identical CDR3. The chain links TRBV7-9 to TRBJ1-5; D unclear. V gave up 1 base and J gave up 4 bases, with 2 bases separating them. Germline CDR1 is SEHNR and CDR2 is FQNEAQ (reference sequence). The CDR3 runs 12 residues. In DNA form, the CDR3 reads TGTGCCAGCAGCTTAGGGAATCAGCCCCAGCATTTT. It specifies CASSLGNQPQHF.

The V call is TRBV7-2, the J call TRBJ1-2; the match to TRBD1 covers 9 bases. The V gene's germline CDR1 is SGHTA and CDR2 FQGNSA. The V and J ends lost 5 bases and 7 bases, in that order; junction bases with no gene match: 11. The CDR3 length is 15 residues. CDR3 sequence: CASSEYTGGDFGYTF. The CDR3 DNA follows: TGTGCCAGCAGCGAGTACACAGGGGGCGACTTTGGCTACACCTTC.

On this clone: This clone may be a read error of a much larger clone one base away. This chain uses TRBV27 with TRBJ2-7, with 12 bases lining up with TRBD2. The V gene end was trimmed by 5 bases and the J gene end by 4 bases; junction bases not matched to a gene: 12. This CDR3 is 17 amino acids long. Germline loops: CDR1 MNHEY, CDR2 SMNVEV (reference sequence). CDR3 amino acids: CASSPLASGGGWYEQYF. For the CDR3, the DNA is TGTGCCAGCAGTCCTTTGGCTAGCGGGGGGGGCTGGTACGAGCAGTACTTC.

The DNA for the CDR3 is TGCAGCGTTGAATGGGGGGACAGGGGGAGGTCCTACGAGCAGTACTTC. Amino acids: CSVEWGDRGRSYEQYF. V gene TRBV29-1 combines with J gene TRBJ2-7; 11 nucleotides line up with TRBD1. Germline V CDR1 and CDR2: SQVTM, ANQGSEA. Trimming at V came to 2 bases and at J to 1 base, leaving 7 bases not matched to a gene. The CDR3 length is 16 residues.

The V gene is TRBV5-1, the J gene TRBJ1-1, with D possibly matching TRBD1 (6 bases). This CDR3 is built from 18 residues. Trimming cost V 4 bases and J 6 bases, with 28 bases left between them. The germline V gene has CDR1 SGHRS and CDR2 YFSETQ. CDR3 DNA: TGCGCCAGCAGCCCCCGGATTTCGGGGGGGCGTTGGATCGCTGAAGCTTTCTTT. Amino acid sequence: CASSPRISGGRWIAEAFF.

The V call is TRBV15, the J call TRBJ1-1; D possibly corresponds to TRBD1 (5 bases). From germline, CDR1 is LNHNV and CDR2 YYDKDF (reference sequence). The CDR3 loop spans 14 amino acids. V lost 11 bases and J lost 0, with 16 bases in between. The CDR3 sequence is CASQGGLMNTEAFF. CDR3 coding DNA: TGTGCCTCCCAGGGAGGGCTCATGAACACTGAAGCTTTCTTT.

A few counts support this clone. The genes are TRBV7-9 and TRBJ1-5; D not resolved. Germline assignment: CDR1 SEHNR and CDR2 FQNEAQ (reference sequence). There are 12 residues in the CDR3. The V end was cut by 5 bases, the J end by 2 bases, with 4 bases between. The CDR3 nucleotides are TGTGCCAGCAGCCCCGGCAATCAGCCCCAGCATTTT. This gives the protein CASSPGNQPQHF.

This chain uses TRBV6-1 with TRBJ2-5; D ambiguous. This CDR3 has 14 residues. V was clipped by 3 bases and J by 1 base, with 9 bases between them. CDR1 and CDR2 (germline): MNHNS, SASEGT. The CDR3: CASSDHSLQETQYF. DNA of the CDR3: TGTGCCAGCAGTGATCACAGCCTCCAAGAGACCCAGTACTTC.

The chain combines TRBV5-1 with TRBJ2-5; D possibly uses TRBD1 or TRBD2 (6 bases each). Germline V gene lookup returns CDR1 SGHRS and CDR2 YFSETQ. Trimming left V 0 bases short and J 5 bases short, with 11 bases between. The CDR3 covers 14 residues. The CDR3 DNA follows: TGCGCCAGCAGCTTGGGAGGGGGGCTGGAGACCCAGTACTTC. This sequence encodes CASSLGGGLETQYF. Filled out from reference TRBV5-1 and TRBJ2-5, the complete variable domain reads KAGVTQTPRYLIKTRGQQVTLSCSPISGHRSVSWYQQTPGQGLQFLFEYFSETQRNKGNFPGRFSGRQFSNSRSEMNVSTLELGDSALYLCASSLGGGLETQYFGPGTRLLVL.

In its sample, this clone was seen once. The rearrangement joins TRBV12-5 to TRBJ2-7; 8 nucleotides agree with TRBD2. Germline CDR1 reads LGHNT; CDR2 reads FRNRAP. The CDR3 spans 17 residues. The ends lost 5 bases at V and 2 bases at J; junction bases unmatched: 14. CDR3 nucleotide sequence: TGTGCTAGTGGTCGGGGGGGGCGGATAGAGGAGCCCTACGAGCAGTACTTC. Translating gives CASGRGGRIEEPYEQYF.

The chain carries TRBV11-3 and TRBJ2-1; D unclear. The V and J ends lost 3 bases and 4 bases respectively, with 7 bases between them. The CDR3 is 13 amino acids. Germline lookup yields CDR1 SGHNT and CDR2 YENEEA. The CDR3 loop reads CASSFGSYNEQFF. In DNA form, the CDR3 reads TGTGCCAGCAGCTTTGGCAGTTACAATGAGCAGTTCTTC.